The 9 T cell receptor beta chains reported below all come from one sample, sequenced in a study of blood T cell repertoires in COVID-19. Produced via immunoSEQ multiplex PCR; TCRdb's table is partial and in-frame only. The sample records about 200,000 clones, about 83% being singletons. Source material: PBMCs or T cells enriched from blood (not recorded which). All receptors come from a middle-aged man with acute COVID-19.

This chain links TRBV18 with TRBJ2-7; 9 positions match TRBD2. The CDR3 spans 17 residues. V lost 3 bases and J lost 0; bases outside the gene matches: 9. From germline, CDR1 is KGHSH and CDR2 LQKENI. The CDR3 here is CASSPEVLAGTSYEQYF. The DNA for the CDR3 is TGTGCCAGCTCACCGGAAGTTCTAGCGGGGACCTCCTACGAGCAGTACTTC.

The CDR3 protein is CASRMQGTNYGYTF. The CDR3 nucleotides read TGTGCCAGCAGGATGCAGGGTACCAACTATGGCTACACCTTC. V and J are TRBV2 and TRBJ1-2; the D gene is possibly TRBD1 (5 bases). Trimming pared 6 bases from V and 2 bases from J, leaving 13 bases between. This CDR3 has 14 residues. Germline CDR1 is SNHLY and CDR2 is FYNNEI.

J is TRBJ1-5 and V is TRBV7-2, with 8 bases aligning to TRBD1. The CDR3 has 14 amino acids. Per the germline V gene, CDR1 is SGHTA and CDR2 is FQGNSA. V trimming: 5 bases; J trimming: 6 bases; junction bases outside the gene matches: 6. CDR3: CASSDPGQAQPQHF. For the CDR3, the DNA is TGTGCCAGCAGCGACCCGGGACAGGCTCAGCCCCAGCATTTT.

The DNA of the CDR3 is TGTGCCAGCAGCCAAGACGTGACTACCACCGGGGAGCTGTTTTTT. It encodes CASSQDVTTTGELFF. J is TRBJ2-2 and V is TRBV3-1 (or the pseudogene TRBV3-2); maybe TRBD2 (5 bases). V was pared by 0 bases and J by 4 bases, with 9 bases between. In germline, CDR1 is LGHDT, CDR2 YNNKEL (reference sequence). The CDR3 extends over 15 amino acids.

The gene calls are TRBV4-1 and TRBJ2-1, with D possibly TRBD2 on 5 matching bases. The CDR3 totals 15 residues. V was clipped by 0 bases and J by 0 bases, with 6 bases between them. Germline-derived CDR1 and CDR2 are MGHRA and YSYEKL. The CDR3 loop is CASSQELASYNEQFF. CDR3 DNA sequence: TGCGCCAGCAGCCAAGAGCTAGCCTCCTACAATGAGCAGTTCTTC.

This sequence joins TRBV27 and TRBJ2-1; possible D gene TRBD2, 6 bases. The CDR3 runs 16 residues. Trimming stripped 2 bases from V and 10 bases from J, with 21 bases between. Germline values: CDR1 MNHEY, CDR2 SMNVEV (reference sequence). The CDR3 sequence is CASSLANGGDPLEQFF. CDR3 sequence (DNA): TGTGCCAGCAGTTTAGCAAATGGCGGGGACCCGCTCGAGCAGTTCTTC.

CDR3 in amino acids: CASSPGLADRGDEQFF. For the CDR3, the DNA is TGTGCCAGCTCACCGGGACTAGCGGATAGAGGCGATGAGCAGTTCTTC. The chain uses TRBV18 and TRBJ2-1; the match to TRBD2 covers 11 bases. Per germline, CDR1 KGHSH and CDR2 LQKENI. This CDR3 comprises 16 residues. Trimming took 3 bases from V and 8 from J; bases not matched to a gene: 9.

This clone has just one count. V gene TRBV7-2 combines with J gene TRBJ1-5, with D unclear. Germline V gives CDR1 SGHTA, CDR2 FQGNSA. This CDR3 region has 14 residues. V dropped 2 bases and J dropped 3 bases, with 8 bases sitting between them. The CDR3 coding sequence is TGTGCCAGCAGCTTAATAGGACTCAATCAGCCCCAGCATTTT. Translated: CASSLIGLNQPQHF.

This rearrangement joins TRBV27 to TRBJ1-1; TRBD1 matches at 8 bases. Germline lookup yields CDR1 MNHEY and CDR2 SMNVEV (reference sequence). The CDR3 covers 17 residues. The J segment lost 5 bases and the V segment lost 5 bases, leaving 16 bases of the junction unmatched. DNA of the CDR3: TGTGCCAGCAGTACCTACGCAGGGGGCGAAGGGATTACTGAAGCTTTCTTT. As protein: CASSTYAGGEGITEAFF.